This paragraph reports one T cell receptor (beta chain). Its cognate antigen is unknown. The trim removed 4 bases at V and 5 bases at J, leaving 16 bases unmatched. This CDR3 region has 18 residues. Germline V CDR1 and CDR2: WSHSY, SAAADI. The authors isolated at least 7 million PBMCs per sample. The record originates from a study of blood T cells in healthy people across ages. The study, taken as a whole, reports: Naive CD4+ cells and diversity were both higher in long-lived donors than in aged donors. With age, beta diversity per million T cells declined roughly linearly, significantly by 40. Nothing was known about donor CMV status, and this possibly confounded expanded clonotype changes.

The use of a sample-barcoded 5' primer and a J-beta primer mix characterized a second PCR of roughly 6 to 12 cycles. TCRdb reprocessed the 5' RACE reads via MiXCR and lists one record per CDR3 protein. The data contain about 1.6 million distinct CDR3 sequences, about 35% of them singletons. The rearrangement links TRBV10-2 to TRBJ2-3, with TRBD2 matching 9 bases. Sequenced input: blood. The receptor was isolated from a woman aged 30 to 39 in good health. The CDR3 reads CASSGKAAGGLFQDTQYF. As DNA, the CDR3 is TGCGCCAGCAGTGGTAAGGCGGCGGGGGGGCTGTTCCAAGATACGCAGTATTTT.